This T cell receptor beta chain was found in a study of T-cell memory formation after mild COVID-19. Study details: The study found TCR clusters largely donor specific. The study's findings and limits: Within pre-infection memory, some responding clones were found, suggesting cross-reactive memory joined.

V was trimmed by 5 bases and J by 6 bases, leaving 7 bases between them. CDR3 length: 12 residues. The germline V gene encodes CDR1 MNHEY and CDR2 SVGEGT. Using constant-segment primers, 5'RACE produced TCR alpha and TCR beta cDNA libraries carrying sample barcodes and UMIs. One entry per CDR3 protein, called by TCRdb with MiXCR from the 5' RACE reads. The data hold about 560,000 distinct CDR3 sequences, with 17% observed a single time. Notes on this clonotype: Its antigen remains unidentified.

The genes are TRBV6-2 or TRBV6-3 and TRBJ1-4; D remains unclear. The source of this sequence is an adult woman who had mild COVID-19 (a few samples of this study predate the infection). Cell type and time point are not known. The source material was PBMCs or a T cell subset sorted from them (not recorded which). The CDR3 DNA sequence: TGTGCCAGCAGTCGCCCTTATGAAAAACTGTTTTTT. Protein sequence: CASSRPYEKLFF.